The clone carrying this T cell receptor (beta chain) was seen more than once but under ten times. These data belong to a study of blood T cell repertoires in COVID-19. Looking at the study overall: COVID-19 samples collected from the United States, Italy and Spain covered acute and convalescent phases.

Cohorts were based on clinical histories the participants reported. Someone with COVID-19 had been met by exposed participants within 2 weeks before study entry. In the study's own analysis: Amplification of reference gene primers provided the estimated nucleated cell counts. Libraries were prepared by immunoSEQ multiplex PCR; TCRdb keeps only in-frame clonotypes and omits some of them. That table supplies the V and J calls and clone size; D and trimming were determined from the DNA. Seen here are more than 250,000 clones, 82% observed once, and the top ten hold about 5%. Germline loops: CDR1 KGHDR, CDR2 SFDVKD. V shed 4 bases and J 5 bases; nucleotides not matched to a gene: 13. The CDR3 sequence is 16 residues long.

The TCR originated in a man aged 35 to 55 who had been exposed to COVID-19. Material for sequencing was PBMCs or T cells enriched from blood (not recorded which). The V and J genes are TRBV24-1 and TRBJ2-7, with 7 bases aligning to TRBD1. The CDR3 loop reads CATSDSRQGNTHEQYF. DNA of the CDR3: TGTGCCACCAGTGACTCGCGACAGGGAAATACCCACGAGCAGTACTTC.